This T cell receptor (beta chain) appears in the sequencing data of a study of cytomegalovirus exposure and HLA in healthy donors. Study-wide context: In an early release, HLA-typed donors contributed some 88 million unique TCR sequences.

Use of 60 Vbeta and 13 Jbeta primers characterized the PCR. The authors' processing: As a later analysis found, there were 80 million or so unique TCR beta chains, of which some 9.9 million were shared. The method was immunoSEQ multiplex PCR; TCRdb's version includes in-frame clones alone and lacks a portion of them. V and J calls and clone size are copied from that table; D and trimming were computed from the DNA. Of 100,000 to 150,000 clones in the sample, under 90% were seen once. V was trimmed by 6 bases and J by 5 bases, leaving 16 bases between them. The CDR3 covers 13 residues. Germline V gene lookup returns CDR1 SQVTM and CDR2 ANQGSEA. Study-wide findings and caveats: A few V segments could not be told apart, such as TRBV6-2 and TRBV6-3, and were left out. Previous analysis showed most TCR beta V segments were productive about 87% or about 30% of the time.

Notes on this clone: Its matching antigen is unknown.

Source material: PBMCs. The rearrangement joins TRBV29-1 to TRBJ1-1, with D possibly matching TRBD1 (5 bases). This receptor was taken from a woman aged 40 to 55 in good health and CMV-seronegative. The CDR3, as DNA: TGCAGCGTACGGCGGGGCAGGGTTACTGAAGCTTTCTTT. This codes for CSVRRGRVTEAFF.